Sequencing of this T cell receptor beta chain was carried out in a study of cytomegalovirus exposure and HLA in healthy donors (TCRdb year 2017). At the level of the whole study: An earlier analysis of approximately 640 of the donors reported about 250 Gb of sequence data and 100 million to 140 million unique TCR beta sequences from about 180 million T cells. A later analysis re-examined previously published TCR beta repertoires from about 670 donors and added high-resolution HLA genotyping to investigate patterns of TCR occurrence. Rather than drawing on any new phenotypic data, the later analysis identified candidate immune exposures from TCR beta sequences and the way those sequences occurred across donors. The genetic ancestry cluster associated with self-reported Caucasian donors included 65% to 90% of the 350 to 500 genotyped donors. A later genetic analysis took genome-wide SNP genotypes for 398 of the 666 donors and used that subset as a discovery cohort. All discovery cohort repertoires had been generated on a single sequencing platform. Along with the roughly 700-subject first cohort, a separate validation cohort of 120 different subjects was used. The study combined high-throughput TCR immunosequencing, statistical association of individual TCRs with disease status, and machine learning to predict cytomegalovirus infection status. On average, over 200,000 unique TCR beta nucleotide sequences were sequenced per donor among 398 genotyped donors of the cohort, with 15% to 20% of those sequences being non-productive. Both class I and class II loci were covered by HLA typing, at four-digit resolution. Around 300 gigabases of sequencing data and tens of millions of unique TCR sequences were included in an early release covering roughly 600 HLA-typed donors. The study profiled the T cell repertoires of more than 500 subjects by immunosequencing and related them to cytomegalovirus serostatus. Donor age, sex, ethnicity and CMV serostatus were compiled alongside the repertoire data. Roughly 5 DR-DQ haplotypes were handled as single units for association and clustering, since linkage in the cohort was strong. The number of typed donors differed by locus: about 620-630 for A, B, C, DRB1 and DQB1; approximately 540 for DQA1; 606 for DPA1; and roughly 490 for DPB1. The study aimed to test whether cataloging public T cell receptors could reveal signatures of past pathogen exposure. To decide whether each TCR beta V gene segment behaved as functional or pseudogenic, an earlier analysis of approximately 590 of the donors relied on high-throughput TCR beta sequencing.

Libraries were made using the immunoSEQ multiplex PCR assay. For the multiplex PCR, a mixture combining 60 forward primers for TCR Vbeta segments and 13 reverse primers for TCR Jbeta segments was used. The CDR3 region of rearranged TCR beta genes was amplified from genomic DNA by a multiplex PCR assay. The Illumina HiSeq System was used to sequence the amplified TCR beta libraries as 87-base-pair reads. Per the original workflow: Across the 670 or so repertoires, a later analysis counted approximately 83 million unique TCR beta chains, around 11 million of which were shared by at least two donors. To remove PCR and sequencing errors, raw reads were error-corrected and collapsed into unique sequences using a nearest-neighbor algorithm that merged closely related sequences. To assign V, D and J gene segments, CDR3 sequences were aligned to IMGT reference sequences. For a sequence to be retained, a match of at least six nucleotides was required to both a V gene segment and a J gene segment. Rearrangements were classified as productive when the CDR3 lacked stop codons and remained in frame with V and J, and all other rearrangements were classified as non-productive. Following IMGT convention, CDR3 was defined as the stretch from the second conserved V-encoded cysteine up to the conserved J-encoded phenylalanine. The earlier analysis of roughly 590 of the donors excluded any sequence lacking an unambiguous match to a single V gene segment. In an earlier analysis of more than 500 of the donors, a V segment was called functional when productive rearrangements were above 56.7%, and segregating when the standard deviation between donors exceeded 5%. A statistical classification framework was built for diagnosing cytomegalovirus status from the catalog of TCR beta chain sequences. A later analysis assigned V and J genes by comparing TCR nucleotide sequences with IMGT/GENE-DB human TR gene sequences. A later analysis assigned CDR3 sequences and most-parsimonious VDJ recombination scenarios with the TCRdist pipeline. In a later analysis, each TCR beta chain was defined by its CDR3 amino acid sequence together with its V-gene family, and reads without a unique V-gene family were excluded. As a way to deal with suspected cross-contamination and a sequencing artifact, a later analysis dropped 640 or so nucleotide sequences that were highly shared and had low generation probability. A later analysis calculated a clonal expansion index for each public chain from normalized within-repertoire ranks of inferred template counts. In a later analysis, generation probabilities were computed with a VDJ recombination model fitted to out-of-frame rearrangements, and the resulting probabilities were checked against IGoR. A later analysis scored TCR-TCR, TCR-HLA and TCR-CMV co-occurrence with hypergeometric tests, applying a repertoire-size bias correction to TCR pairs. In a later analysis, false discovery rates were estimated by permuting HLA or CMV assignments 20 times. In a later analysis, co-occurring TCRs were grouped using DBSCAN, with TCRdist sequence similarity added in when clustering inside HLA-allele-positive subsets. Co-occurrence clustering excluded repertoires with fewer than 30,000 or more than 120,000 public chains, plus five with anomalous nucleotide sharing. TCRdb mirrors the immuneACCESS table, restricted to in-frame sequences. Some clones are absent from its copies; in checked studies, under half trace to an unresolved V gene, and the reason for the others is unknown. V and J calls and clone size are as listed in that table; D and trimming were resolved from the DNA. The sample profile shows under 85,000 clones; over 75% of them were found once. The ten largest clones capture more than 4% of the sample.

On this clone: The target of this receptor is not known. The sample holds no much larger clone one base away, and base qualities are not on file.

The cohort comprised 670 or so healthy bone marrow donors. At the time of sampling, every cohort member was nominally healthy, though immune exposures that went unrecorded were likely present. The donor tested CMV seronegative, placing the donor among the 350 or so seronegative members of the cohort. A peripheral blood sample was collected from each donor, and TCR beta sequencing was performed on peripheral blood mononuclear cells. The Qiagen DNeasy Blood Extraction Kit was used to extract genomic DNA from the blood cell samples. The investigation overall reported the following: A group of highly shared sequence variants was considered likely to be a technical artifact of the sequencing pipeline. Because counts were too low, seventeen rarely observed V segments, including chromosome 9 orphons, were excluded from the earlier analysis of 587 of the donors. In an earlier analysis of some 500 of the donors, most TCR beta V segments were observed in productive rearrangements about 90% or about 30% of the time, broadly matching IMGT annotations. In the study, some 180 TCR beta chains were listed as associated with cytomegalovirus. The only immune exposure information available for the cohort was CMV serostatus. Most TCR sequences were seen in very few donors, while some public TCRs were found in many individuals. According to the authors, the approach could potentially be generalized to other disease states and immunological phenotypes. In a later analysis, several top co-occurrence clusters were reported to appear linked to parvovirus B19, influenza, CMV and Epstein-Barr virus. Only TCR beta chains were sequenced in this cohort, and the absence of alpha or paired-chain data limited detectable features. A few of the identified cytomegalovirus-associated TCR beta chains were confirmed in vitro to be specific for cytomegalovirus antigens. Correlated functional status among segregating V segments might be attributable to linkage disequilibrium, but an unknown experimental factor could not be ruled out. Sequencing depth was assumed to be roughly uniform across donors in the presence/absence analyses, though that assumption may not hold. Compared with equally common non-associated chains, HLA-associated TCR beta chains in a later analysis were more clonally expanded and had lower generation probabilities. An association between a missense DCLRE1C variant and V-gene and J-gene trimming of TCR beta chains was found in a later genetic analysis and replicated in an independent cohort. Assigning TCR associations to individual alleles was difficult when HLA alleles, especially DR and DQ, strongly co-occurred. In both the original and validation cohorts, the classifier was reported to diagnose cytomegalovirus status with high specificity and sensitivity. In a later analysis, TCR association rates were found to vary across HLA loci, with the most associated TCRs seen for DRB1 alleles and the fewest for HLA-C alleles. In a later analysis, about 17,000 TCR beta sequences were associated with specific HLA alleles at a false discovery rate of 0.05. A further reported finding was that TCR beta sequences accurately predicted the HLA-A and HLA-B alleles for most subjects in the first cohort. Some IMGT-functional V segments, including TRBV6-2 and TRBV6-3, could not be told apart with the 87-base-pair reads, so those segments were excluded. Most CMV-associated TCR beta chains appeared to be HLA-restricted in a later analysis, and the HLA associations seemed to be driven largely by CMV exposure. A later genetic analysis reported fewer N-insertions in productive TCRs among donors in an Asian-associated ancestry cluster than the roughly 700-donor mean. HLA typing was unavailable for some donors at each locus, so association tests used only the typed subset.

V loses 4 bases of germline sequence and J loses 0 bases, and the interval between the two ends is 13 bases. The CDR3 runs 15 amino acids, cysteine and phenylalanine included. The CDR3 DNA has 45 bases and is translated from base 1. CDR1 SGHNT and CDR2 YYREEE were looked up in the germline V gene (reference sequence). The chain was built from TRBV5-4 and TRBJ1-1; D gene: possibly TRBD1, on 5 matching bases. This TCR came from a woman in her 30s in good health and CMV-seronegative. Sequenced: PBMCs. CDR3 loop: CASSPPGHLNTEAFF. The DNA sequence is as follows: TGTGCCAGCAGCCCCCCAGGGCACCTGAACACTGAAGCTTTCTTT.